A single sample is the source of the 2 T cell receptor beta chains below, sequenced in a study of identical twins. MiXCR, applied by TCRdb to the 5' RACE reads, yields one record per CDR3 protein. The sample records 600,000 to 800,000 distinct CDR3 sequences, 21% being singletons. These data are also associated with another study on T cells expressing NK-cell markers.

The sample taken for sequencing was PBMCs. Every receptor here comes from a woman aged 18-35 years in good health.

This clonotype was observed many times. This chain uses TRBV12-3 or TRBV12-4 with TRBJ1-5; D uncertain. This CDR3 spans 13 amino acids. Deletions cut 6 bases from V and 4 bases from J, with 10 bases between. The CDR3 sequence is CASRKTENQPQHF. CDR3 in DNA: TGTGCCAGCAGAAAAACAGAAAATCAGCCCCAGCATTTT.

A remark on this clonotype: Its ends do not fully match the called genes, so a read error is possible. This chain connects TRBV5-1 to TRBJ2-1; no clear D. Germline V gene lookup returns CDR1 SGHRS and CDR2 YFSETQ. The CDR3 is made up of 14 amino acids. The CDR3 spells CASKAGGAYNEQFF. Written as DNA, the CDR3 is TGCGCCAGCAAGGCTGGCGGCGCCTACAATGAGCAGTTTTTC.